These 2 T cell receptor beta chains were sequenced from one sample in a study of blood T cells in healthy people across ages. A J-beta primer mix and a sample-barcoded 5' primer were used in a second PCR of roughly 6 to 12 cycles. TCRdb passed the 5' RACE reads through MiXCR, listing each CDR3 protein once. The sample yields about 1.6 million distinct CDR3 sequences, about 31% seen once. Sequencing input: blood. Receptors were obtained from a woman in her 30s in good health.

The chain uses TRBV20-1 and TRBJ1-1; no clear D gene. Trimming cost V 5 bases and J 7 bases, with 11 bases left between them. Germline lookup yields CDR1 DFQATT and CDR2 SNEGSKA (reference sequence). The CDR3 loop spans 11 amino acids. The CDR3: CSAAKYIEAFF. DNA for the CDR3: TGCAGTGCTGCTAAGTACATTGAAGCTTTCTTT.

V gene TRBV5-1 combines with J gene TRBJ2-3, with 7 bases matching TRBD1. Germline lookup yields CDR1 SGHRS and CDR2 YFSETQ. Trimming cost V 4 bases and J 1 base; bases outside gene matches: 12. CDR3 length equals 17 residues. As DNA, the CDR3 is TGCGCCAGCAGCCGCAACTCAGGGGGTCGCGGCACAGATACGCAGTATTTT. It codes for CASSRNSGGRGTDTQYF.